The 5 T cell receptor beta chains below all came from one sample that was sequenced in a study of blood T cell repertoires in COVID-19. TCRdb's table, derived via immunoSEQ multiplex PCR, lists solely in-frame clones and lacks some. The repertoire holds 95,000 to 110,000 clones, with around 88% as singletons. The source material was peripheral blood. Receptor source: a human donor in a cohort sampled during active COVID-19.

The CDR3 reads CASSPGHAGNTIYF. In nucleotides, the CDR3 is TGCGCCAGCAGCCCGGGACATGCGGGAAACACCATATATTTT. V is TRBV5-1 and J is TRBJ1-3; tentatively, D is TRBD1 (6 bases). Germline V gene data show CDR1 as SGHRS and CDR2 as YFSETQ. This CDR3 contains 14 residues. Trimming stripped 4 bases from V and 4 bases from J, with 12 bases between.

This chain connects TRBV29-1 to TRBJ1-2; D unresolved. Germline CDR1 SQVTM, CDR2 ANQGSEA. V lost 2 bases and J lost 2, with 9 bases in between. This CDR3 region has 13 residues. CDR3 amino acids: CSVELVRNYGYTF. DNA of the CDR3: TGCAGCGTTGAACTCGTCAGGAACTATGGCTACACCTTC.

This clone was picked up one time. V usage is TRBV30 and J usage is TRBJ1-2; 10 positions match TRBD1. Trimming at V came to 3 bases and at J to 6 bases, leaving 4 bases not matched to a gene. CDR3 length equals 13 residues. The germline CDR1 and CDR2 sequences are GTSNPN and SVGIG (reference sequence). The CDR3 region is CAWSGQGVDGYTF. Here the CDR3 DNA reads TGTGCCTGGAGCGGACAGGGGGTGGATGGCTACACCTTC.

This CDR3 reads CASIRPGRRAGYTF. The CDR3 DNA reads TGTGCCAGTATCCGCCCGGGTAGGAGGGCTGGCTACACCTTC. This chain links TRBV19 with TRBJ1-2; D call uncertain. The ends were cut back, 7 bases at V and 7 bases at J, with 19 bases in the middle. The germline CDR1 and CDR2 sequences are LNHDA and SQIVND (reference sequence). CDR3 length equals 14 residues.

The V gene is TRBV6-5, the J gene TRBJ1-4, with D possibly matching TRBD1 (6 bases). V was shortened by 7 bases and J by 8 bases, with 17 bases between the two germline ends. The CDR3 covers 14 residues. From germline, CDR1 is MNHEY and CDR2 SVGAGI. CDR3 in amino acids: CASNQGGRGEKLFF. The CDR3 DNA sequence: TGTGCCAGCAACCAGGGAGGGAGGGGGGAAAAACTGTTTTTT.